Listed here are 28 T cell receptor beta chains from one sample, sequenced in a study of CXCR3-negative and CXCR3-positive naive CD8 T cells. UMI-labeled 5' RACE TRB cDNA libraries were prepared from the cells. TCRdb reprocessed the 5' RACE reads, keeping one entry per CDR3 protein, no DNA. The ten most abundant clones cover approximately 1.5% of a sample with tens of thousands of distinct CDR3 sequences. Material: naive CXCR3- CD8+ T cells from blood. Subset specified: CD45RO-CCR7+CD27+CD95- naive CD8+ T cells lacking CXCR3 (TNR3-). The receptors derive from a human donor in good health. Some clones in this sample may be carry-over from other donors' samples.

The chain combines TRBV6-1 with TRBJ2-2. CDR3 length equals 14 residues. Germline CDR1 reads MNHNS; CDR2 reads SASEGT. CDR3 loop: CASSDKLDTGELFF.

This chain joins TRBV5-5 and TRBJ2-7; TCRdb's D call of TRBD1 is untestable without DNA. The CDR3 is 12 residues long. Germline values: CDR1 SGHKS, CDR2 YYEKEE (reference sequence). CDR3: CASSSPGDEQYF.

The V call is TRBV20-1, the J call TRBJ2-7; TCRdb proposes TRBD1, but this gene call is untestable without DNA. CDR3 size: 15 residues. The V gene's germline CDR1 is DFQATT and CDR2 SNEGSKA (reference sequence). The CDR3 sequence is CSANPLQGAPYEQYF.

This sequence joins TRBV6-2 or TRBV6-3 and TRBJ2-3. Germline V lookup: CDR1 MNHEY, CDR2 SVGEGT. CDR3 length: 16 amino acids. Here the CDR3 reads CASTHGDWKYTDTQYF.

V gene TRBV6-2 or TRBV6-3 combines with J gene TRBJ2-1. Germline V gives CDR1 MNHEY, CDR2 SVGEGT. The CDR3 spans 12 residues. The CDR3 is CASRPNPNEQFF.

This clonotype registers medium-sized by frequency. The gene calls are TRBV29-1 and TRBJ2-3; lacking DNA, the TRBD2 call made by TCRdb goes unchecked. The germline gives CDR1 SQVTM, CDR2 ANQGSEA. The CDR3 extends over 14 amino acids. The CDR3 loop is CSTLPGGSTDTQYF.

The V gene is TRBV5-1, the J gene TRBJ2-7; with no DNA, the TCRdb D assignment of TRBD2 cannot be verified. The CDR3 sequence is 14 residues long. Germline assignment: CDR1 SGHRS and CDR2 YFSETQ. Here the CDR3 reads CATKPGLDPFEQYF. Filled out from reference TRBV5-1 and TRBJ2-7, the complete variable domain reads KAGVTQTPRYLIKTRGQQVTLSCSPISGHRSVSWYQQTPGQGLQFLFEYFSETQRNKGNFPGRFSGRQFSNSRSEMNVSTLELGDSALYLCATKPGLDPFEQYFGPGTRLTVT.

The rearrangement links TRBV7-2 to TRBJ2-7; TCRdb selects TRBD1, and the lack of DNA leaves this call unchecked. Germline lookup yields CDR1 SGHTA and CDR2 FQGNSA. CDR3 length: 13 residues. The CDR3 reads CASSVDRAYEQYF. Using reference TRBV7-2 and TRBJ2-7 for the parts outside the CDR3, the full variable domain is GAGVSQSPSNKVTEKGKDVELRCDPISGHTALYWYRQSLGQGLEFLIYFQGNSAPDKSGLPSDRFSAERTGGSVSTLTIQRTQQEDSAVYLCASSVDRAYEQYFGPGTRLTVT.

The rearrangement joins TRBV6-2 or TRBV6-3 to TRBJ2-5; lacking DNA, the TRBD1 call made by TCRdb goes unchecked. Germline CDR1 is MNHEY and CDR2 is SVGEGT. The CDR3 extends over 14 amino acids. The CDR3: CASSQGQGQKTQYF.

The chain is built from TRBV7-6 and TRBJ2-2; TCRdb gives TRBD1 as the D gene, but with no DNA this cannot be confirmed. Germline V gene lookup returns CDR1 SGHVS and CDR2 FNYEAQ. This CDR3 contains 14 residues. The CDR3: CASSSPDTNGELFF.

The chain employs TRBV6-1 and TRBJ2-2; without DNA, the TCRdb call of TRBD1 cannot be checked. CDR3 length: 17 residues. Germline CDR1 reads MNHNS; CDR2 reads SASEGT. The CDR3 loop is CASSAPRGTGFSGELFF.

The chain recombines TRBV29-1 with TRBJ2-1; TCRdb outputs TRBD1, but without DNA this stays unchecked. The germline V gene has CDR1 SQVTM and CDR2 ANQGSEA. This CDR3 spans 15 amino acids. CDR3: CSVGVTGGFYNEQFF.

V and J are TRBV29-1 and TRBJ2-7; TCRdb's D gene call, TRBD1, goes unchecked for lack of DNA. The germline gives CDR1 SQVTM, CDR2 ANQGSEA. This CDR3 is 15 amino acids long. The CDR3 reads CSVEDPGRGGYEQYF.

The chain has TRBV4-3 and TRBJ2-3; with no DNA, the TCRdb D assignment of TRBD2 cannot be verified. CDR1 LGHNA and CDR2 YSLEER come from the germline V gene. The CDR3 is 16 amino acids. The CDR3 protein is CASSQASGGAVDTQYF.

This chain connects TRBV4-1 to TRBJ1-1; the TRBD1 assignment by TCRdb is unverifiable without DNA. This CDR3 region has 14 residues. Per the germline V gene, CDR1 is MGHRA and CDR2 is YSYEKL. The CDR3: CASSLSTGNTEAFF.

J is TRBJ2-5 and V is TRBV28; TCRdb indicates TRBD1, and absent DNA this call remains unverified. Germline-derived CDR1 and CDR2 are MDHEN and SYDVKM. The CDR3 covers 14 residues. The CDR3 sequence: CASSLPQGSETQYF.

This chain links TRBV7-6 with TRBJ2-2; TCRdb gives TRBD1 as the D gene, but with no DNA this cannot be confirmed. The length of the CDR3 is 16 residues. CDR1 is SGHVS, CDR2 FNYEAQ, per germline. CDR3 region: CASSQGRSSNTGELFF.

The chain combines TRBV5-1 with TRBJ2-1; TCRdb indicates TRBD1, and absent DNA this call remains unverified. This CDR3 comprises 13 residues. Germline V lookup: CDR1 SGHRS, CDR2 YFSETQ. CDR3 sequence: CASGLGVGNEQFF.

V is TRBV29-1 and J is TRBJ1-4; checking the TCRdb D call of TRBD1 is not possible without DNA. Per germline, CDR1 SQVTM and CDR2 ANQGSEA. The CDR3 is 16 residues long. The CDR3 reads CSVEKERGQGGEKLFF.

The chain links TRBV29-1 to TRBJ1-4; checking the TCRdb D call of TRBD1 is not possible without DNA. From germline, CDR1 is SQVTM and CDR2 ANQGSEA. The CDR3 consists of 15 residues. CDR3 amino acids: CSAKSTGEWGEKLFF.

The chain links TRBV21-1 to TRBJ2-7; TCRdb returns TRBD2, unconfirmable since there is no DNA. TRBV21-1 is termed a pseudogene. The CDR3 is 16 residues long. The CDR3 protein is CASSTDPPDFTYEQYF.

The chain has TRBV29-1 and TRBJ1-2; TCRdb returns TRBD1, unconfirmable since there is no DNA. Germline CDR1 and CDR2: SQVTM and ANQGSEA. The CDR3 is 14 residues long. This chain's CDR3 is CSVEETGFNYGYTF.

This chain connects TRBV4-2 to TRBJ2-7. Germline-derived CDR1 and CDR2 are LGHNA and YNFKEQ. The CDR3 totals 15 residues. This CDR3 reads CASSQVTLSTYEQYF.

The V call is TRBV14, the J call TRBJ1-2. This CDR3 is 12 amino acids long. Germline loops: CDR1 SGHDN, CDR2 FVKESK. CDR3 in amino acids: CASSPGGYGYTF.

V and J are TRBV5-1 and TRBJ2-1; lacking DNA, the TRBD1 call made by TCRdb goes unchecked. This CDR3 is 13 amino acids long. Germline CDR1 and CDR2: SGHRS and YFSETQ. CDR3 amino acids: CASSMYRGNEQFF.

This chain links TRBV7-9 with TRBJ2-7. There are 15 residues in the CDR3. The germline gives CDR1 SEHNR, CDR2 FQNEAQ (reference sequence). This CDR3 is CASSPAAGALYEQYF. Combining the CDR3 with reference TRBV7-9 and TRBJ2-7 gives the whole variable domain DTGVSQNPRHKITKRGQNVTFRCDPISEHNRLYWYRQTLGQGPEFLTYFQNEAQLEKSRLLSDRFSAERPKGSFSTLEIQRTEQGDSAMYLCASSPAAGALYEQYFGPGTRLTVT.

V usage is TRBV12-3 or TRBV12-4 and J usage is TRBJ2-5; TCRdb calls TRBD2, which cannot be checked without DNA. The CDR3 covers 17 residues. The CDR3 reads CASSRRVTSGRAETQYF.

The chain uses TRBV21-1 and TRBJ2-2; TCRdb gives TRBD2 as the D gene, but with no DNA this cannot be confirmed. TRBV21-1 constitutes a pseudogene. This CDR3 has 19 residues. CDR3 loop: CASSKRRGLAESNTGELFF.